These 15 T cell receptor beta chains share one sample of origin, sequenced in a study of blood T cell repertoires in COVID-19. Profiled with immunoSEQ multiplex PCR; TCRdb holds only in-frame clones, not every one. This sample has more than 95,000 clones, with roughly four fifths found just once. Material: peripheral blood. These receptors were taken from a middle-aged man with acute or convalescent COVID-19.

The chain couples TRBV7-9 to TRBJ2-2, with no clear D. Trimming removed 6 bases from V and 4 bases from J, with 12 bases in between. The CDR3 length is 14 residues. Looked up from germline, CDR1 is SEHNR and CDR2 is FQNEAQ (reference sequence). The CDR3 sequence is CASSFSKTTGELFF. CDR3 DNA sequence: TGTGCCAGCAGTTTTAGCAAGACCACCGGGGAGCTGTTTTTT. Combining the CDR3 with reference TRBV7-9 and TRBJ2-2 gives the whole variable domain DTGVSQNPRHKITKRGQNVTFRCDPISEHNRLYWYRQTLGQGPEFLTYFQNEAQLEKSRLLSDRFSAERPKGSFSTLEIQRTEQGDSAMYLCASSFSKTTGELFFGEGSRLTVL.

Concerning this clone: One end of the junction fails to match germline, which may point to a read error. The genes are TRBV2 and TRBJ2-3; 8 bases are a match to TRBD2. From germline, CDR1 is SNHLY and CDR2 FYNNEI. The CDR3 runs 15 residues. CDR3 loop: CVSRASGYDTDTQYF. In DNA, the CDR3 is TGTGTCAGCAGGGCTAGCGGGTATGACACAGATACGCAGTATTTT.

The sample holds one count of this clone. The chain recombines TRBV27 with TRBJ2-5, with 11 nucleotides matching TRBD2. The CDR3 is 16 amino acids. Germline V gene lookup returns CDR1 MNHEY and CDR2 SMNVEV (reference sequence). The ends lost 4 bases at V and 7 bases at J; junction bases unmatched: 11. CDR3 nucleotides: TGTGCCAGCAGTTCCTTAGCGGGGGGGACCTGGTGGACCCAGTACTTC. Translating it yields CASSSLAGGTWWTQYF.

This chain joins TRBV30 and TRBJ2-2, with 8 bases that match TRBD2. Germline-derived CDR1 and CDR2 are GTSNPN and SVGIG (reference sequence). V lost 4 bases, J lost 2 bases, and 3 bases stayed unmatched. This CDR3 region has 14 residues. The CDR3 region is CAWMGLGNTGELFF. For the CDR3, the DNA is TGTGCCTGGATGGGACTAGGAAACACCGGGGAGCTGTTTTTT.

The chain recombines TRBV24-1 with TRBJ2-7; 10 bases are shared with TRBD1. V lost 4 bases to trimming and J lost 3 bases; unmatched junction nucleotides: 8. The germline gives CDR1 KGHDR, CDR2 SFDVKD. The CDR3 consists of 16 residues. The CDR3 loop reads CATSDRGQGIYYEQYF. The DNA for the CDR3 is TGTGCCACCAGTGACAGGGGACAGGGGATTTACTACGAGCAGTACTTC.

V gene TRBV2 combines with J gene TRBJ2-5; D unresolved. Germline CDR1 reads SNHLY; CDR2 reads FYNNEI. The length of the CDR3 is 13 residues. Trimming took off 3 bases at V and 3 bases at J, with 8 bases between the two ends. CDR3 in DNA: TGTGCCAGCAGTGACAGTATGGAAGAGACCCAGTACTTC. Translation: CASSDSMEETQYF.

The V call is TRBV7-9, the J call TRBJ2-1, with 10 bases aligning to TRBD2. Per the germline V gene, CDR1 is SEHNR and CDR2 is FQNEAQ (reference sequence). The CDR3 runs to 17 residues. V lost 8 bases, J lost 3 bases, and 13 bases stayed unmatched. DNA of the CDR3: TGTGCCAGCTATTACAAAGCGGGAGGGCCCCGCTACAATGAGCAGTTCTTC. Protein: CASYYKAGGPRYNEQFF.

This clone came up once. J is TRBJ1-4 and V is TRBV6-5; D gene unclear. Germline CDR1 and CDR2: MNHEY and SVGAGI. CDR3 size: 14 residues. Trimming removed 0 bases from V and 4 bases from J, with 6 bases in between. CDR3 in amino acids: CASSYSGSNEKLFF. The CDR3 DNA sequence: TGTGCCAGCAGTTACTCGGGCAGTAATGAAAAACTGTTTTTT.

The chain uses TRBV7-2 and TRBJ2-5; TRBD2 aligns across 7 bases. J gave up 1 base and V 1 base, and 6 bases lay outside the gene matches. Germline V gives CDR1 SGHTA, CDR2 FQGNSA. This CDR3 is 16 amino acids long. Here the CDR3 reads CASSLGGGSVQETQYF. CDR3 coding DNA: TGTGCCAGCAGCTTAGGGGGCGGGAGTGTCCAAGAGACCCAGTACTTC.

The CDR3 DNA is TGTGCCAGCAGCCATGGGGACCCGCGGGAGAGTGGGACGGAGACCCAGTACTTC. Its protein is CASSHGDPRESGTETQYF. This chain connects TRBV3-1 (or the pseudogene TRBV3-2) to TRBJ2-5, with TRBD2 identical over 7 bases. This CDR3 region has 18 residues. Germline loops: CDR1 LGHDT, CDR2 YNNKEL (reference sequence). V lost 3 bases and J lost 5; bases outside the gene matches: 18.

The chain has TRBV7-8 and TRBJ2-1; the match to TRBD1 covers 12 bases. In germline, CDR1 is SGHVS, CDR2 FQNEAQ. J lost 8 bases, V lost 5 bases, and 16 bases had no gene match. This CDR3 comprises 18 residues. CDR3 region: CASSRDRGQLAGVDEQFF. CDR3 DNA sequence: TGTGCCAGCAGCCGGGACAGGGGGCAGTTAGCGGGAGTGGATGAGCAGTTCTTC.

The V call is TRBV6-2 or TRBV6-3, the J call TRBJ2-5; 13 positions match TRBD2. The junction had 5 bases not matched to a gene; V was cut back by 6 bases and J by 4 bases. The CDR3 is made up of 15 amino acids. Per the germline V gene, CDR1 is MNHEY and CDR2 is SVGEGT. CDR3 bases: TGTGCCAGCAGCTCCGGACTAGCGGGGGTAGAGACCCAGTACTTC. Translating gives CASSSGLAGVETQYF.

This chain uses TRBV7-8 with TRBJ2-2; D remains ambiguous. The CDR3 loop spans 19 amino acids. Trimming removed 4 bases at V and 4 bases at J, with 25 bases between. Germline V lookup: CDR1 SGHVS, CDR2 FQNEAQ. DNA of the CDR3: TGTGCCAGCAGCTACCCCAGAGTGCACAGCCAGAGTTCCACCGGGGAGCTGTTTTTT. Translating gives CASSYPRVHSQSSTGELFF. The full variable domain, completed using reference TRBV7-8 and TRBJ2-2, is GAGVSQSPRYKVAKRGQDVALRCDPISGHVSLFWYQQALGQGPEFLTYFQNEAQLDKSGLPSDRFFAERPEGSVSTLKIQRTQQEDSAVYLCASSYPRVHSQSSTGELFFGEGSRLTVL.

The V gene is TRBV7-2, the J gene TRBJ1-4; TRBD1 is a possible D gene (5 bases). The CDR3 covers 14 residues. V dropped 5 bases and J dropped 6 bases, with 13 bases sitting between them. Germline CDR1 and CDR2: SGHTA and FQGNSA. The CDR3 region has the DNA TGTGCCAGCAGCCCGGGACTGGTCTATGAAAAACTGTTTTTT. Translated, it gives CASSPGLVYEKLFF.

This chain connects TRBV7-2 to TRBJ2-7; maybe TRBD1 (6 bases). CDR1 and CDR2 (germline): SGHTA, FQGNSA. V lost 1 base and J lost 5, with 9 bases in between. The CDR3 spans 13 residues. The CDR3, as DNA: TGTGCCAGCAGCTTAGTGACAGGCGACGAGCAGTACTTC. Translation: CASSLVTGDEQYF. The whole variable domain, filled in from reference TRBV7-2 and TRBJ2-7, reads GAGVSQSPSNKVTEKGKDVELRCDPISGHTALYWYRQSLGQGLEFLIYFQGNSAPDKSGLPSDRFSAERTGGSVSTLTIQRTQQEDSAVYLCASSLVTGDEQYFGPGTRLTVT.